This T cell receptor (beta chain) was observed in a study of T-cell reconstitution after alpha-beta-depleted transplantation in children. Study-wide findings and caveats: T cells produced anew were the main source of T-cell counts and diversity one year after transplant. Reports say that about two months after transplant, the alpha-beta T cells came out of several hundred graft clones that had expanded.

This CDR3 is 11 amino acids long. Trimming took off 1 base at V and 14 bases at J, with 6 bases between the two ends. The germline V gene encodes CDR1 WSHSY and CDR2 SAAADI. A word on this clonotype: Its specificity is unknown.

Unique molecular identifiers featured in how the TCRbeta library was prepared. TCRdb itself ran the PCR reads through MiXCR, one entry per CDR3 protein. The sample lists about 870,000 distinct CDR3 sequences, less than 20% occurring once. This TCR was sampled from a male patient between 10 and 17 years old who had a stem cell transplant for acute lymphoblastic leukemia, so the T cells may come from the graft donor. The sequencing used PBMCs, mostly from graft donor cells, collected 360 days after TCRalphabeta/CD19-depleted stem cell transplant. The chain employs TRBV10-2 and TRBJ2-6, with D unclear. For the CDR3, the DNA is TGCGCCAGCAGTGAGTGGAGCCTCCTGACTTTC. It codes for CASSEWSLLTF.